Listed here are 13 T cell receptor beta chains from one sample, sequenced in a study of blood T cell repertoires in COVID-19. Method: immunoSEQ multiplex PCR; TCRdb's copy keeps in-frame clones and lacks some. The repertoire holds tens of thousands of clones, with nearly 85% as singletons. Sequencing was performed on peripheral blood. These receptors were taken from a human donor in a cohort sampled during active COVID-19.

This chain uses TRBV27 with TRBJ1-4; 7 positions agree with TRBD1. Germline V gene lookup returns CDR1 MNHEY and CDR2 SMNVEV (reference sequence). The junction had 9 bases not matched to a gene; V was cut back by 3 bases and J by 8 bases. The CDR3 is 15 amino acids. As DNA, the CDR3 is TGTGCCAGCAGTTTCTTGGGGCAGGGGGGCGAAAAACTGTTTTTT. As protein: CASSFLGQGGEKLFF. The full variable domain, with the rest looked up from reference TRBV27 and TRBJ1-4, is EAQVTQNPRYLITVTGKKLTVTCSQNMNHEYMSWYRQDPGLGLRQIYYSMNVEVTDKGDVPEGYKVSRKEKRNFPLILESPSPNQTSLYFCASSFLGQGGEKLFFGSGTQLSVL.

The rearrangement uses TRBV2 and TRBJ2-3, with 9 bases fitting TRBD2. CDR3 length: 14 amino acids. Germline values: CDR1 SNHLY, CDR2 FYNNEI. The V segment lost 6 bases and the J segment 5 bases; nucleotides outside the gene matches: 6. CDR3 residues: CASSRLADRDTQYF. The CDR3 DNA reads as TGTGCCAGCAGCAGACTAGCGGACCGAGATACGCAGTATTTT.

This clone was found once. The rearrangement links TRBV28 to TRBJ2-4, with D possibly being TRBD1 (5 bases). V was trimmed by 6 bases and J by 2 bases, leaving 14 bases between them. The CDR3 runs to 15 residues. The germline V gene encodes CDR1 MDHEN and CDR2 SYDVKM. CDR3 in amino acids: CASRTGQGTKNIQYF. The CDR3 DNA sequence: TGTGCCAGCAGAACGGGTCAGGGTACCAAAAACATTCAGTACTTC. Combining the CDR3 with reference TRBV28 and TRBJ2-4 gives the whole variable domain DVKVTQSSRYLVKRTGEKVFLECVQDMDHENMFWYRQDPGLGLRLIYFSYDVKMKEKGDIPEGYSVSREKKERFSLILESASTNQTSMYLCASRTGQGTKNIQYFGAGTRLSVL.

The rearrangement joins TRBV3-1 (or the pseudogene TRBV3-2) to TRBJ2-1; 11 bases are a match to TRBD1. The germline CDR1 and CDR2 sequences are LGHDT and YNNKEL (reference sequence). Trimming removed 3 bases from V and 10 bases from J; junction bases left unmatched: 5. The length of the CDR3 is 14 residues. The CDR3 sequence is CASSHGQGAIEQFF. The CDR3 nucleotides are TGTGCCAGCAGCCACGGACAGGGGGCCATCGAGCAGTTCTTC.

The chain joins TRBV6-1 to TRBJ1-5; 10 bases match TRBD1. Germline trimming cut 2 bases from V and 9 bases from J; bases unmatched to any gene: 7. This CDR3 region has 15 residues. Germline-derived CDR1 and CDR2 are MNHNS and SASEGT. CDR3 protein: CASSELGQGRGPQHF. As DNA, the CDR3 is TGTGCCAGCAGTGAATTGGGACAGGGGAGAGGGCCCCAGCATTTT.

This clone was recorded a few times. The chain employs TRBV2 and TRBJ1-1; 9 bases fit TRBD1. The CDR3 covers 18 residues. J gave up 6 bases and V 5 bases, and 19 bases lay outside the gene matches. Germline assignment: CDR1 SNHLY and CDR2 FYNNEI. CDR3 nucleotides: TGTGCCAGCAGTCATAACGGACAGGGGCCTCGAGATGGGGCTGAAGCTTTCTTT. It yields the protein CASSHNGQGPRDGAEAFF.

This sequence joins TRBV4-1 and TRBJ1-6, with a possible D match to TRBD1 (5 bases). V lost 1 base and J 9 bases, leaving 19 bases between the germline ends. CDR1 is MGHRA, CDR2 YSYEKL, per germline. This CDR3 has 17 residues. CDR3 sequence reads: CASSQAGVGGYSSPLHF. The CDR3 DNA reads TGCGCCAGCAGCCAAGCTGGTGTGGGGGGGTATTCTTCACCCCTCCACTTT.

In this sample, this clone turned up once. V gene TRBV5-5 combines with J gene TRBJ2-1; the D gene is possibly TRBD2 (5 bases). Germline V CDR1 and CDR2: SGHKS, YYEKEE (reference sequence). There are 15 residues in the CDR3. The V and J ends lost 4 bases and 5 bases respectively, with 16 bases between them. CDR3 protein: CASSPRAFGDNEQFF. Here the CDR3 DNA reads TGTGCCAGCAGCCCGAGGGCCTTCGGCGACAATGAGCAGTTCTTC.

V and J are TRBV18 and TRBJ1-2; D possibly corresponds to TRBD1 (6 bases). The CDR3 contains 17 residues. The V and J ends lost 0 bases and 5 bases respectively, with 19 bases between them. The germline V gene has CDR1 KGHSH and CDR2 LQKENI. For the CDR3, the DNA is TGTGCCAGCTCACCACCGGACCGAAAAGGGGGGGGATATGGCTACACCTTC. Translation: CASSPPDRKGGGYGYTF.

Concerning this clone itself: One junction end does not reproduce the germline sequence, and a read error may be involved. Different DNA sequences within this sample yield the same CDR3. The gene calls are TRBV3-1 (or the pseudogene TRBV3-2) and TRBJ2-2, with D perhaps matching TRBD1 (6 bases). The CDR3 runs 14 residues. Per the germline V gene, CDR1 is LGHDT and CDR2 is YNNKEL (reference sequence). The CDR3, as DNA: TGTGCCAGCACCCCACAGGGAAAGACCGGTGAGCTGTTTTTT. Residues: CASTPQGKTGELFF.

This chain links TRBV5-8 with TRBJ2-2; D is unresolved. The CDR3 sequence is 16 residues long. V lost 10 bases and J lost 2, with 21 bases in between. The germline CDR1 and CDR2 sequences are SGHTS and YDEGEE. In nucleotides, the CDR3 is TGTGCCGGCAAGCGAGGCAGAATTACCAACACCGGGGAGCTGTTTTTT. Translation: CAGKRGRITNTGELFF.

The rearrangement links TRBV24-1 to TRBJ1-6; 7 bases fit TRBD1. The germline gives CDR1 KGHDR, CDR2 SFDVKD. V shed 7 bases and J 0 bases; nucleotides not matched to a gene: 5. The CDR3 loop spans 16 amino acids. The CDR3 DNA reads TGTGCCACCAGAACACAGGGGAGCTCCTATAATTCACCCCTCCACTTT. It yields the protein CATRTQGSSYNSPLHF.

The gene calls are TRBV6-6 and TRBJ2-2; TRBD2 matches at 7 bases. The germline V gene encodes CDR1 MNHNY and CDR2 SVGAGI (reference sequence). This CDR3 spans 13 amino acids. With 7 bases clipped from V and 5 bases from J, the junction kept 4 bases outside the gene matches. The CDR3 region is CASTPGGTGELFF. DNA for the CDR3: TGTGCCAGCACCCCGGGGGGTACCGGGGAGCTGTTTTTT.